Following are 17 T cell receptor beta chains from one sample sequenced in a study of CD8+CD57+ T cells in acquired aplastic anemia. Patients selected for sequencing had displayed CD8+CD57+ cell expansion by flow cytometry. The template used for profiling TCR beta VDJ and CDR3 was genomic DNA. Each CDR3 protein is one row after TCRdb ran MiXCR on the reads. Of about 240,000 distinct CDR3 sequences listed, approximately 50% are singletons. Sequencing used sorted CD4+, CD8+, or CD8+CD57+ T cells (not recorded which) from PBMCs. These receptors came from a human donor with aplastic anemia.

Notes on this clonotype: This may be a read error, as it is one base from a much larger clone. This chain uses TRBV12-5 with TRBJ2-7; no clear D gene. The V gene lost 7 bases and the J gene lost 7 bases, with 11 bases spanning the gap. Germline assignment: CDR1 LGHNT and CDR2 FRNRAP. The CDR3 loop spans 11 amino acids. The chain's CDR3 is CASATWNEQYF. CDR3 sequence (DNA): TGTGCTAGTGCCACGTGGAATGAGCAGTACTTC.

The gene calls are TRBV9 and TRBJ2-7, with D perhaps TRBD1 (5 bases). The DNA end is a closer match to TRBJ2-1, so the J assignment may be wrong. Per the germline V gene, CDR1 is SGDLS and CDR2 is YYNGEE. This CDR3 has 13 residues. This chain's CDR3 is CASSVGQYNEQFF. In nucleotides, the CDR3 is TGTGCCAGCAGCGTAGGACAGTACAATGAGCAGTTCTTC.

The chain couples TRBV10-3 to TRBJ2-6; 10 bases are shared with TRBD1. The V segment lost 6 bases and the J segment 2 bases; nucleotides outside the gene matches: 7. This CDR3 spans 17 amino acids. CDR1 ENHRY and CDR2 SYGVKD come from the germline V gene. The CDR3 sequence is CAIRPGQGLAGANVLTF. The CDR3 DNA follows: TGTGCCATCAGGCCGGGACAGGGGTTGGCTGGGGCCAACGTCCTGACTTTC.

This clonotype came up many times. The rearrangement uses TRBV20-1 and TRBJ2-7; 12 bases align to TRBD2. With V trimmed by 2 bases and J by 1 base, 6 bases remained unmatched. The CDR3 consists of 16 residues. Germline V gene data show CDR1 as DFQATT and CDR2 as SNEGSKA (reference sequence). DNA for the CDR3: TGCAGTGCTAGACCACTAGCGGGAGGAATTTCCTACGAGCAGTACTTC. Protein: CSARPLAGGISYEQYF.

This clonotype was counted at least ten times. The chain couples TRBV6-2 or TRBV6-3 to TRBJ1-1; D is unclear. Germline CDR1 MNHEY, CDR2 SVGEGT. This CDR3 is built from 12 residues. Trimming cost V 2 bases and J 11 bases, with 12 bases left between them. The CDR3 sequence is CASSYGRVDAFF. DNA for the CDR3: TGTGCCAGCAGTTACGGGCGGGTAGACGCTTTCTTT.

This chain links TRBV29-1 with TRBJ1-2; TRBD1 matches 8 bases. CDR3 length equals 14 residues. Germline CDR1 is SQVTM and CDR2 is ANQGSEA. Trimming took 1 base from V and 3 from J; bases not matched to a gene: 4. CDR3 nucleotide sequence: TGCAGCGTTGAAGCTGGGACAGGCGACTATGGCTACACCTTC. It encodes CSVEAGTGDYGYTF.

This clonotype was observed a single time. CDR3 loop: CASALAGGEKLFF. As DNA, the CDR3 is TGTGCCAGTGCACTAGCGGGAGGGGAAAAACTGTTTTTT. The chain recombines TRBV19 with TRBJ1-4, with D hard to call. CDR1 is LNHDA and CDR2 is SQIVND in the germline V gene (reference sequence). The CDR3 covers 13 residues. V was trimmed by 8 bases and J by 8 bases, leaving 15 bases between them.

On this clonotype: A read error may explain this, as a much larger clone is one base away. The CDR3 here is CASSHLAGGYNEQLF. DNA for the CDR3: TGTGCCAGCAGCCACCTAGCGGGAGGCTACAATGAGCAGCTCTTC. The chain joins TRBV5-4 to TRBJ2-1; 11 positions match TRBD2. Per the germline V gene, CDR1 is SGHNT and CDR2 is YYREEE (reference sequence). The CDR3 length is 15 residues.

This chain links TRBV7-2 with TRBJ1-5, with D hard to call. There are 16 residues in the CDR3. Germline V lookup: CDR1 SGHTA, CDR2 FQGNSA. The V and J ends lost 6 bases and 4 bases respectively, with 19 bases between them. The CDR3 region is CASSLSFWRRNQPQHF. CDR3 sequence (DNA): TGTGCCAGCAGTTTATCGTTCTGGCGAAGGAATCAGCCCCAGCATTTT.

This clonotype was picked up a small number of times. This may be a read error, as it is one base from a much larger clone. This chain uses TRBV19 with TRBJ2-7; 7 nucleotides align to TRBD1. Germline CDR1 is LNHDA and CDR2 is SQIVND (reference sequence). The CDR3 consists of 14 residues. Germline trimming cut 5 bases from V and 4 bases from J; bases unmatched to any gene: 8. Here the CDR3 DNA reads TGTGCCAGTAGTCAAGCCCGGGACAGTTACGAGCAGTACTTC. Translation: CASSQARDSYEQYF.

The chain has TRBV7-3 and TRBJ2-6, with 9 bases identical to TRBD1. The germline CDR1 and CDR2 sequences are SGHTA and FQGTGA. V trimming: 5 bases; J trimming: 3 bases; junction bases outside the gene matches: 5. The CDR3 contains 16 residues. This chain's CDR3 is CASSETGGSGANVLTF. The CDR3 region has the DNA TGTGCCAGCAGCGAAACAGGGGGCAGTGGGGCCAACGTCCTGACTTTC.

The chain uses TRBV15 and TRBJ2-7; D possibly matches TRBD1 or TRBD2 (6 bases each). This CDR3 region has 15 residues. Germline CDR1 is LNHNV and CDR2 is YYDKDF (reference sequence). Trimming took off 0 bases at V and 6 bases at J, with 15 bases between the two ends. The CDR3 nucleotides read TGTGCCACCAGCAGAGACTACGCGGAGGGGGGCGAGCAGTACTTC. This codes for CATSRDYAEGGEQYF.

The V call is TRBV19, the J call TRBJ2-3, with D possibly being TRBD1 or TRBD2 (7 bases each). The CDR3 is 13 residues long. The V gene lost 10 bases and the J gene lost 2 bases, with 13 bases spanning the gap. Looked up from germline, CDR1 is LNHDA and CDR2 is SQIVND (reference sequence). CDR3 region: CAIRGGITDTQYF. The CDR3 nucleotides are TGTGCCATCAGGGGGGGGATCACAGATACGCAGTATTTT.

This clonotype has ten or more counts. The rearrangement joins TRBV13 to TRBJ1-1; no reliable D call. This CDR3 contains 14 residues. CDR1 is PRHDT, CDR2 FYEKMQ, per germline (reference sequence). V was clipped by 3 bases and J by 1 base, with 9 bases between them. CDR3 nucleotide sequence: TGTGCCAGCAGCTTCTTGTCAGGGAACACTGAAGCTTTCTTT. Translation gives CASSFLSGNTEAFF.

Details on this clonotype: This likely comes from a read error, as the CDR3 has no conserved phenylalanine or tryptophan at its end. CDR3 nucleotides: TGTGCCAGCAGCCAATCGGACAAGCACGAGCAGTACCTC. Its translation is CASSQSDKHEQYL. J is TRBJ2-7 and V is TRBV7-6, with D maybe TRBD1 (5 bases). In germline, CDR1 is SGHVS, CDR2 FNYEAQ. V was pared by 5 bases and J by 5 bases, with 13 bases between. The CDR3 extends over 13 amino acids.

This clonotype was detected only once. V is TRBV20-1 and J is TRBJ2-5; a weak D match, TRBD1 (6 bases). Between the trimmed V and J ends, which lost 7 bases and 3 bases, there was a span of 12 bases. The V gene's germline CDR1 is DFQATT and CDR2 SNEGSKA (reference sequence). The CDR3 contains 12 residues. CDR3 in DNA: TGCAGTGTCGACGAGGGGGAAGAGACCCAGTACTTC. Its protein product is CSVDEGEETQYF.

A few counts support this clonotype. V gene TRBV7-2 combines with J gene TRBJ2-5, with TRBD2 matching over 13 bases. CDR1 and CDR2 (germline): SGHTA, FQGNSA. The CDR3 is 16 amino acids. V lost 1 base and J lost 7; bases outside the gene matches: 6. The CDR3 reads CASSLGGTSGTGTQYF. The CDR3 DNA reads TGTGCCAGCAGCTTAGGGGGGACTAGCGGGACGGGGACCCAGTACTTC.